This TCR beta chain was sequenced in a study of OX40 agonist ivuxolimab in advanced cancers. TCRdb's table, derived via immunoSEQ multiplex PCR, lists solely in-frame clones and lacks some. This sample carries approximately 50,000 clones, roughly 90% of them seen once, and the ten largest clones take just under 8%. CDR3 size: 17 residues. The germline V gene encodes CDR1 PRHDT and CDR2 FYEKMQ (reference sequence). V was pared by 5 bases and J by 5 bases, with 14 bases of the junction left unmatched. The chain uses TRBV13 and TRBJ2-5, with 10 bases identical to TRBD2. Here the sequenced sample was CD4+ or CD8+ T cells sorted from blood, taken in a trial of the OX40 agonist ivuxolimab. This receptor was obtained from an adult with an advanced solid tumor such as melanoma, head and neck, liver or kidney cancer. DNA for the CDR3: TGTGCCAGCAGCGGACGCTATAGCGGGAGGTGGGGGGAGACCCAGTACTTC. Encoded protein: CASSGRYSGRWGETQYF.